This T cell receptor beta chain was sequenced in a study of blood T cell repertoires in COVID-19. Libraries were prepared by immunoSEQ multiplex PCR; TCRdb keeps only in-frame clonotypes and omits some of them. The sample includes some 200,000 clones, roughly 84% of them seen just once. Participant age was about 18 to 95 years, and participants resided in 24 US areas. Clinical history reported by participants formed the basis on which cohorts were assigned. The CDR3 consists of 16 residues. The trim removed 0 bases at V and 1 base at J, leaving 2 bases unmatched. Germline values: CDR1 SGHRS, CDR2 YFSETQ.

This chain uses TRBV5-1 with TRBJ1-4; 8 nucleotides match TRBD1. Sequencing was carried out using PBMCs or T cells enriched from blood (not recorded which). The clonotype originates from a man aged 25-45 years in a cohort exposed to, infected with or recovered from COVID-19 (not recorded which). The CDR3 bases are TGCGCCAGCAGCTTGGTACAGGGGGGAACTAATGAAAAACTGTTTTTT. Protein sequence: CASSLVQGGTNEKLFF.